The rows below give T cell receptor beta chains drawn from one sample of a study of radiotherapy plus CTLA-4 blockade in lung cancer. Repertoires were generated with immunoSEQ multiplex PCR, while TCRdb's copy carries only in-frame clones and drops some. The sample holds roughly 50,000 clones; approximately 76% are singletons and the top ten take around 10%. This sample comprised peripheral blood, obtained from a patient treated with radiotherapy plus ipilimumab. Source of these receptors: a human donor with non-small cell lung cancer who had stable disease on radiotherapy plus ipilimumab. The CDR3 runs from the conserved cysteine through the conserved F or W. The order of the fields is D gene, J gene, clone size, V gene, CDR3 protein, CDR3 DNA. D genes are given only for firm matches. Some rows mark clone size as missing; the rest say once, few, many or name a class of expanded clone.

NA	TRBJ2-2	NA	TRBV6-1	CASSEGRRNTGELFF	TGTGCCAGCAGTGAAGGGCGTCGGAACACCGGGGAGCTGTTTTTT
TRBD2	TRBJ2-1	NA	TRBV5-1	CASSLDGGAYNEQFF	TGCGCCAGCAGCTTGGACGGGGGGGCCTACAATGAGCAGTTCTTC
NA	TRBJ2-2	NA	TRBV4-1	CASSQVVPNTGELFF	TGCGCCAGCAGCCAAGTCGTCCCGAACACCGGGGAGCTGTTTTTT
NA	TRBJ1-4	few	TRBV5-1	CASSLEGATNEKLFF	TGCGCCAGCAGCTTGGAAGGGGCAACTAATGAAAAACTGTTTTTT
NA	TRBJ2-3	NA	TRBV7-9	CATLWGSTDTQYF	TGTGCCACCCTCTGGGGCAGCACAGATACGCAGTATTTT
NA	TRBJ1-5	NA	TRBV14	CASSLRGNQPQHF	TGTGCCAGCAGCCTTAGGGGCAATCAGCCCCAGCATTTT
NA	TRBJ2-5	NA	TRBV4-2	CASSQENSRETQYF	TGTGCCAGCAGCCAAGAGAATAGTAGGGAGACCCAGTACTTC
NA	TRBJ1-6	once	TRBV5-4	CASSLLPGTPDGSPLHF	TGTGCCAGCAGCTTGCTCCCCGGGACCCCCGATGGATCACCCCTCCACTTT
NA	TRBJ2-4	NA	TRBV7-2	CASSLSGDIQYF	TGTGCCAGCAGCTTATCTGGAGACATTCAGTACTTC
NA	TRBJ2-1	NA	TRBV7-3	CASSFWSDEQFF	TGTGCCAGCAGCTTTTGGTCCGATGAGCAGTTCTTC
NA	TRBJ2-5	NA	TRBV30	CAWIQWKTQYF	TGTGCCTGGATCCAATGGAAGACCCAGTACTTC
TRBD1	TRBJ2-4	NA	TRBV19	CASSSKDRAEYF	TGTGCCAGTAGTAGCAAGGACAGGGCGGAGTACTTC
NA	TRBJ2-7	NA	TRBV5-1	CASSQSSYEQYF	TGCGCCAGCAGCCAGAGCTCCTACGAGCAGTACTTC
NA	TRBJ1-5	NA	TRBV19	CASSIQIAQPQHF	TGTGCCAGTAGTATCCAGATAGCTCAGCCCCAGCATTTT
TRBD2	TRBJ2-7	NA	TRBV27	CASSLSGLAGAFSYEQYF	TGTGCCAGCAGTTTATCGGGACTAGCGGGGGCCTTCTCCTACGAGCAGTACTTC
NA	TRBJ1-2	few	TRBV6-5	CASSYSRDSNYGYTF	TGTGCCAGCAGTTACTCGCGGGATTCTAACTATGGCTACACCTTC
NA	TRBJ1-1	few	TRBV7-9	CASSLGSNTEAFF	TGTGCCAGCAGCTTAGGCTCTAACACTGAAGCTTTCTTT
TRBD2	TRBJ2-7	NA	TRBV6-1	CASSEGSGGAYEQYF	TGTGCCAGCAGTGAAGGAAGCGGGGGGGCTTACGAGCAGTACTTC
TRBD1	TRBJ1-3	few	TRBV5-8	CASSPRQGLLNTIYF	TGTGCCAGCAGCCCTAGACAGGGATTATTAAACACCATATATTTT
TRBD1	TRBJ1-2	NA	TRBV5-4	CASNFAGQHVNYGYTF	TGTGCCAGCAACTTCGCGGGACAGCACGTTAACTATGGCTACACCTTC
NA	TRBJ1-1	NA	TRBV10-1	CASSESDRMNTEAFF	TGCGCCAGCAGTGAATCCGACAGAATGAACACTGAAGCTTTCTTT
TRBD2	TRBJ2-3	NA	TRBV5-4	CASSYSGGRTDTQYF	TGTGCCAGCAGCTATAGCGGGGGGCGCACAGATACGCAGTATTTT
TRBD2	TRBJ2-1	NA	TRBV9	CASSVAPQASGGTYNEQFF	TGTGCCAGCAGCGTAGCGCCCCAGGCTAGCGGGGGGACCTACAATGAGCAGTTCTTC
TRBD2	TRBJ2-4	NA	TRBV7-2	CASSPGRALAKNIQYF	TGTGCCAGCAGCCCAGGGAGGGCGCTAGCCAAAAACATTCAGTACTTC
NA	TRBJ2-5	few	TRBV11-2	CASSLELRWGRETQYF	TGTGCCAGCAGCTTAGAACTCAGGTGGGGCCGGGAGACCCAGTACTTC
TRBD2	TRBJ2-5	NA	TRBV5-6	CASSVTSGGPGQETQYF	TGTGCCAGCAGCGTGACTAGCGGGGGGCCTGGGCAAGAGACCCAGTACTTC
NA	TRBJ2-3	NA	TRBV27	CASSLSGRRKLTDTQYF	TGTGCCAGCAGTTTATCCGGTAGGCGGAAACTCACAGATACGCAGTATTTT
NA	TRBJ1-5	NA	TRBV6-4	CASSPEENQPQHF	TGTGCCAGCAGCCCCGAAGAGAATCAGCCCCAGCATTTT
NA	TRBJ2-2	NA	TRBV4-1	CASSQAAEANTGELFF	TGCGCCAGCAGCCAAGCAGCGGAGGCGAACACCGGGGAGCTGTTTTTT
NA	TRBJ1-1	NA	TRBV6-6	CASTVIEQITEAFF	TGTGCCAGCACCGTGATCGAGCAGATAACTGAAGCTTTCTTT
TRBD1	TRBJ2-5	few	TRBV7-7	CASSPTGGAGETQYF	TGTGCCAGCAGCCCGACAGGGGGCGCCGGGGAGACCCAGTACTTC
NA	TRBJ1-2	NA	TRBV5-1	CASSSVTDNYGYTF	TGCGCCAGCAGCTCGGTGACAGACAACTATGGCTACACCTTC
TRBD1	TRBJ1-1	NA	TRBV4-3	CASSQADRGGSEAFF	TGCGCCAGCAGCCAGGCGGACAGGGGAGGGTCTGAAGCTTTCTTT
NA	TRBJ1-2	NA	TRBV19	CASSGRDGGYTF	TGTGCCAGTAGTGGTAGGGACGGTGGCTACACCTTC
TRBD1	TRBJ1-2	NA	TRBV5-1	CASSRTGGYYGYTF	TGCGCCAGCAGCAGGACAGGGGGGTACTATGGCTACACCTTC
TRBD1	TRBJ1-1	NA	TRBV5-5	CASSSTGTGTEAFF	TGTGCCAGCAGCTCCACTGGGACAGGCACTGAAGCTTTCTTT
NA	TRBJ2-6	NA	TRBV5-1	CASSLSTGSGANVLTF	TGCGCCAGCAGCTTGTCCACAGGCTCTGGGGCCAACGTCCTGACTTTC
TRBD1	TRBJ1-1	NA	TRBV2	CASKSGTGNTEAFF	TGTGCCAGCAAATCGGGGACAGGCAACACTGAAGCTTTCTTT
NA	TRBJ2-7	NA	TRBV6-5	CASSPSFRVEQYF	TGTGCCAGCAGTCCCAGTTTTAGGGTCGAGCAGTACTTC
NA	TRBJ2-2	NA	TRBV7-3	CASSLTGGNTGELFF	TGTGCCAGCAGCTTAACAGGGGGAAACACCGGGGAGCTGTTTTTT
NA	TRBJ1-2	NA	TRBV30	CAWSYADSYGYTF	TGTGCCTGGAGTTATGCCGACTCCTATGGCTACACCTTC
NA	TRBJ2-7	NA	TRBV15	CATRARGRGYEQYF	TGTGCCACCCGAGCTCGGGGCAGGGGCTACGAGCAGTACTTC
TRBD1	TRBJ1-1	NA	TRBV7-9	CASSLGTGPGTEAFF	TGTGCCAGCAGCTTAGGGACAGGGCCGGGCACTGAAGCTTTCTTT
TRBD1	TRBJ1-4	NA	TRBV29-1	CSARTGGNEKLFF	TGCAGCGCCCGGACAGGGGGAAATGAAAAACTGTTTTTT
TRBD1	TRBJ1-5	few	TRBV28	CASSSYRGDQPQHF	TGTGCCAGCAGTTCTTACAGGGGGGATCAGCCCCAGCATTTT
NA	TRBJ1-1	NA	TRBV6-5	CASSYQEGASTEAFF	TGTGCCAGCAGTTACCAGGAAGGGGCGTCCACTGAAGCTTTCTTT
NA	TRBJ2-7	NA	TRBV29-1	CSVEDDRTNEQYF	TGCAGCGTTGAAGATGACAGGACGAACGAGCAGTACTTC